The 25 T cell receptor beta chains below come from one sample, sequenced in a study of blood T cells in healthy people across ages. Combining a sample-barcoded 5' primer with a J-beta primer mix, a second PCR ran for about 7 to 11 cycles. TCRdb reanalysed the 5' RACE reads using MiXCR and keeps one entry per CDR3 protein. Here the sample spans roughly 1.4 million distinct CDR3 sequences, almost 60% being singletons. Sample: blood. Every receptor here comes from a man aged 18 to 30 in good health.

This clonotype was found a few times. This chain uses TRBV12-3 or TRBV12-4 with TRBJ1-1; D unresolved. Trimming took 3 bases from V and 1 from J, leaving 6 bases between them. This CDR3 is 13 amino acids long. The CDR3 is CASSLKQNTEAFF. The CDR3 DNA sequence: TGTGCCAGCAGTTTGAAGCAGAACACTGAAGCTTTCTTT.

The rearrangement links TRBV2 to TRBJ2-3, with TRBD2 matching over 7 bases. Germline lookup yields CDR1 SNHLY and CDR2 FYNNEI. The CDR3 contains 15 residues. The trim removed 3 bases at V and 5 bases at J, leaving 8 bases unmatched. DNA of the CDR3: TGTGCCAGCAGTGACATAGGGACTAACTTAGATACGCAGTATTTT. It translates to CASSDIGTNLDTQYF.

The CDR3 coding sequence is TGCAGTGCTAGACGCGGGGGATGGGATGAGCAGTTCTTC. Translating gives CSARRGGWDEQFF. This sequence joins TRBV20-1 and TRBJ2-1; 7 nucleotides line up with TRBD2. The CDR3 has 13 residues. V lost 2 bases and J lost 8; bases outside the gene matches: 6. The germline V gene has CDR1 DFQATT and CDR2 SNEGSKA (reference sequence).

The CDR3 DNA follows: TGTGCCAGCAGCGCGGACAGGATATACGAGCAGTACTTC. It is translated as CASSADRIYEQYF. The chain employs TRBV2 and TRBJ2-7, with 7 bases matching TRBD1. V shed 6 bases, J shed 4 bases, and the junction held 6 bases outside the gene matches. Germline V lookup: CDR1 SNHLY, CDR2 FYNNEI. This CDR3 comprises 13 residues.

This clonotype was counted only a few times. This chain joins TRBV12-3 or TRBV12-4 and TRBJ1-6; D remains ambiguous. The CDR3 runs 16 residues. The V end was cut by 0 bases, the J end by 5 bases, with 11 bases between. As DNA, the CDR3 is TGTGCCAGCAGTTTAGCGCTCGGATCCGATAATTCACCCCTCCACTTT. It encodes CASSLALGSDNSPLHF.

In nucleotides, the CDR3 is TGTGCCAGCAGTTTAGGGCAGATTGTCCAGCCCCAGCATTTT. Translating gives CASSLGQIVQPQHF. The chain couples TRBV12-3 or TRBV12-4 to TRBJ1-5; D gene ambiguous. The CDR3 length is 14 residues. V was pared by 1 base and J by 7 bases, with 11 bases between.

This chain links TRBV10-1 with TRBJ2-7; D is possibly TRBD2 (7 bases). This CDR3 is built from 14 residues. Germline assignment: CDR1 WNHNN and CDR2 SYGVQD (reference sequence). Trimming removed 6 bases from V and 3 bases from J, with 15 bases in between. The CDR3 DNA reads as TGCGCCAGCAGCGAAGAGCGGGACATCTACGAGCAGTACTTC. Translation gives CASSEERDIYEQYF.

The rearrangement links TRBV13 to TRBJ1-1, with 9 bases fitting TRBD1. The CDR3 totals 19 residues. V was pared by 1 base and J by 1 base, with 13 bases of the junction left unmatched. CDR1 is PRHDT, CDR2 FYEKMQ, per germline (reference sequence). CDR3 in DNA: TGTGCCAGCAGCTTAGTAGTAGGGAAACCGGGACAGGGGAACACTGAAGCTTTCTTT. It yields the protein CASSLVVGKPGQGNTEAFF.

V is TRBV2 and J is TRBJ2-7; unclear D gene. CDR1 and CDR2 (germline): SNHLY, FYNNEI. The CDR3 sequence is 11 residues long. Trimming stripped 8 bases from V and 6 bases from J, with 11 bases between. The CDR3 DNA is TGTGCCAGCGCTTTGATAAGCGAGCAGTACTTC. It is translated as CASALISEQYF.

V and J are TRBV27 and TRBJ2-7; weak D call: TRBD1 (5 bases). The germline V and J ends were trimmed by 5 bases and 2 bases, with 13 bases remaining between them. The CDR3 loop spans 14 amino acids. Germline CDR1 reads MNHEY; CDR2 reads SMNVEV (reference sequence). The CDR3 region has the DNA TGTGCCAGCAGTGTAATGGCAGGGACCTACGAGCAGTACTTC. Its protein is CASSVMAGTYEQYF.

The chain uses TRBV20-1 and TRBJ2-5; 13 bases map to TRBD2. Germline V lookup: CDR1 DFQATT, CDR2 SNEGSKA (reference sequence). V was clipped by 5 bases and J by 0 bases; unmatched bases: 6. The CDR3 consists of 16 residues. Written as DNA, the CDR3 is TGCAGTGCTCAGACTAGCGGGGGGCCGTACCAAGAGACCCAGTACTTC. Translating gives CSAQTSGGPYQETQYF.

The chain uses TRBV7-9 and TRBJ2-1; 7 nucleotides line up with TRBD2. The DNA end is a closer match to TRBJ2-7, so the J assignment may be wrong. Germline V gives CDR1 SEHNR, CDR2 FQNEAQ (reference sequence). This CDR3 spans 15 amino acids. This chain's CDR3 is CASSSSSGIGNEQYF. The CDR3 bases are TGTGCCAGCAGCTCGTCTAGCGGAATAGGCAATGAGCAGTACTTC.

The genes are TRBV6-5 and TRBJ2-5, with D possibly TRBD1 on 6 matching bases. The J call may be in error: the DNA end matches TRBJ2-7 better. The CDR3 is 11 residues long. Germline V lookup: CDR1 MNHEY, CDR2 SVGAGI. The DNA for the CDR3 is TGTGCCAGCAGCACAGGGCCCGAGCAGTACTTC. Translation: CASSTGPEQYF.

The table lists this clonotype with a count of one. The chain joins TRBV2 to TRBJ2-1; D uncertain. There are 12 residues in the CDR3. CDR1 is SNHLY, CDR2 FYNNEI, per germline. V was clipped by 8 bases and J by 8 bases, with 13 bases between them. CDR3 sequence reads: CASGIRWYEQFF. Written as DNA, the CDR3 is TGTGCCAGCGGAATACGATGGTATGAGCAGTTCTTC.

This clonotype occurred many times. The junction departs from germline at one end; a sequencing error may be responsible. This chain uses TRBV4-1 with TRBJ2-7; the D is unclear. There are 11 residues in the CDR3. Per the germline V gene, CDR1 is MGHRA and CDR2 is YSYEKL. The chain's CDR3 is CASSQDNEQYF. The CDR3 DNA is TGTGCCAGCAGCCAAGATAACGAGCAGTACTTC.

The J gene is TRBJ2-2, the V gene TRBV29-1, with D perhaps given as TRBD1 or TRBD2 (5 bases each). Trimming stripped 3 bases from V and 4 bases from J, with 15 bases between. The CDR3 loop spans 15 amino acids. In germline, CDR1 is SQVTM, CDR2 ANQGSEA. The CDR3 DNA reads TGCAGCGTTGAGCTGGCGAGAGGGACCACCGGGGAGCTGTTTTTT. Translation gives CSVELARGTTGELFF.

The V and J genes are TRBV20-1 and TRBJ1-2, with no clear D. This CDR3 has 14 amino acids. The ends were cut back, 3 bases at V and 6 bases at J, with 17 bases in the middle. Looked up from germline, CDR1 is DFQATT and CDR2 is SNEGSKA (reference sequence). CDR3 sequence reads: CSASVTAGMNGYTF. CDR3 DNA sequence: TGCAGTGCTAGTGTAACTGCTGGGATGAATGGCTACACCTTC.

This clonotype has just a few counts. CDR3 nucleotides: TGTGCCAGCAGCCCAACGGGGGCCTTGGAAGAGACCCAGTACTTC. Translating it yields CASSPTGALEETQYF. The chain joins TRBV7-2 to TRBJ2-5; tentatively, D is TRBD1 or TRBD2 (6 bases each). Germline V gene sequence: CDR1 SGHTA, CDR2 FQGNSA. V shed 5 bases and J shed 3 bases, with 16 bases lying between them. The CDR3 runs 15 residues. Drawing the rest from reference TRBV7-2 and TRBJ2-5, the complete variable domain is GAGVSQSPSNKVTEKGKDVELRCDPISGHTALYWYRQSLGQGLEFLIYFQGNSAPDKSGLPSDRFSAERTGGSVSTLTIQRTQQEDSAVYLCASSPTGALEETQYFGPGTRLLVL.

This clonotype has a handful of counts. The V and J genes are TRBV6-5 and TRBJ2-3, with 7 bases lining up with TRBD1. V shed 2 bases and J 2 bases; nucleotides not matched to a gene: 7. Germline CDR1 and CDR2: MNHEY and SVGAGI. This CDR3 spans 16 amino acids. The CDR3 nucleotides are TGTGCCAGCAGTTACCGAACAGGGGACGCCACAGATACGCAGTATTTT. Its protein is CASSYRTGDATDTQYF.

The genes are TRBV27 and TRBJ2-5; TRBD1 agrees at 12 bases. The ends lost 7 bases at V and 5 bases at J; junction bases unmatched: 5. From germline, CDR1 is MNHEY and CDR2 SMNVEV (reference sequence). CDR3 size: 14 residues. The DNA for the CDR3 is TGTGCCAGCAAGGGGGACAGGGGGCTTGAGACCCAGTACTTC. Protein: CASKGDRGLETQYF.

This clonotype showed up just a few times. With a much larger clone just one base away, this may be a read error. CDR3 coding DNA: TGCAGTGCTAGTCTGGGGGTGGGATATAGCAATCAGCCCCAGCATTTT. This codes for CSASLGVGYSNQPQHF. The gene calls are TRBV20-1 and TRBJ1-5, with a tentative D call TRBD1 (5 bases). Per germline, CDR1 DFQATT and CDR2 SNEGSKA (reference sequence). V was cut by 3 bases and J by 0 bases, with 15 bases left in between. The CDR3 sequence is 16 residues long.

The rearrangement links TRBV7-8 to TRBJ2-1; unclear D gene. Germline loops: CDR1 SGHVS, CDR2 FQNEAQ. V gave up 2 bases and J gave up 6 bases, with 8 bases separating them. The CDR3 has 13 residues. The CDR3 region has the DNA TGTGCCAGCAGCTTATCCAGGCCCAATGAGCAGTTCTTC. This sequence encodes CASSLSRPNEQFF.

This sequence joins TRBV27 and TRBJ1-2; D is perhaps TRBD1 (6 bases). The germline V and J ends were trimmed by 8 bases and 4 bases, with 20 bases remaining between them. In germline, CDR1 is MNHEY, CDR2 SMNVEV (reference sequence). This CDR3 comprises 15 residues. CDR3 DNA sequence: TGTGCCAGCGCCAATGGTTTGGGGGGGCCCTATGGCTACACCTTC. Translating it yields CASANGLGGPYGYTF.

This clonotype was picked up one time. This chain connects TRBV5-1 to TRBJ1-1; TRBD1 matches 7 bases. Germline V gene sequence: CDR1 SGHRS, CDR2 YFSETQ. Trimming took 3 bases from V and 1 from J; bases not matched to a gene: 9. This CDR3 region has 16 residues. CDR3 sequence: CASSSPGTEPNTEAFF. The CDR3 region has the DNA TGCGCCAGCAGCTCCCCCGGGACAGAGCCGAACACTGAAGCTTTCTTT.

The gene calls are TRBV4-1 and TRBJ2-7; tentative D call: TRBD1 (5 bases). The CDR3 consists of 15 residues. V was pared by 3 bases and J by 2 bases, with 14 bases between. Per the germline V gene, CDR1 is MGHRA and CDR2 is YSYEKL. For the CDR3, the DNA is TGCGCCAGCAGCCAGTTGGCAGGGAAGACCTACGAGCAGTACTTC. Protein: CASSQLAGKTYEQYF.